One sample yielded the 18 T cell receptor beta chains listed below, sequenced in a study of blood T cell repertoires in COVID-19. TCRdb's copy holds only in-frame clones and misses some; the assay was immunoSEQ multiplex PCR. The sample has some 42,000 clones, roughly 81% seen once; the top ten hold around 30%. Sequencing was done on a sample of peripheral blood. Receptors originate from an older woman with acute or convalescent COVID-19.

The V and J genes are TRBV3-1 (or the pseudogene TRBV3-2) and TRBJ1-4; D possibly corresponds to TRBD1 (5 bases). CDR1 is LGHDT and CDR2 is YNNKEL in the germline V gene (reference sequence). The ends were cut back, 4 bases at V and 4 bases at J, with 13 bases in the middle. This CDR3 is 15 amino acids long. CDR3 nucleotide sequence: TGTGCCAGCAGCCCGAGATGGCAGGGTAATGAAAAACTGTTTTTT. The encoded protein is CASSPRWQGNEKLFF.

This sequence joins TRBV18 and TRBJ1-6; 7 positions match TRBD1. The junction had 9 bases not matched to a gene; V was cut back by 4 bases and J by 9 bases. The CDR3 runs 15 residues. Germline V lookup: CDR1 KGHSH, CDR2 LQKENI. In DNA, the CDR3 is TGTGCCAGCTCACAACCGGGACAGACGGGTTCACCCCTCCACTTT. This sequence encodes CASSQPGQTGSPLHF. Drawing the rest from reference TRBV18 and TRBJ1-6, the complete variable domain is NAGVMQNPRHLVRRRGQEARLRCSPMKGHSHVYWYRQLPEEGLKFMVYLQKENIIDESGMPKERFSAEFPKEGPSILRIQQVVRGDSAAYFCASSQPGQTGSPLHFGNGTRLTVT.

V is TRBV19 and J is TRBJ1-1; a weak D match, TRBD1 (6 bases). The CDR3 covers 13 residues. Germline V gene lookup returns CDR1 LNHDA and CDR2 SQIVND (reference sequence). Deletions cut 10 bases from V and 1 base from J, with 13 bases between. For the CDR3, the DNA is TGTGCCACCGAACAGGGAACGAACACTGAAGCTTTCTTT. Its protein product is CATEQGTNTEAFF. Full variable domain (remainder filled in from reference TRBV19 and TRBJ1-1): DGGITQSPKYLFRKEGQNVTLSCEQNLNHDAMYWYRQDPGQGLRLIYYSQIVNDFQKGDIAEGYSVSREKKESFPLTVTSAQKNPTAFYLCATEQGTNTEAFFGQGTRLTVV.

The chain joins TRBV4-3 to TRBJ1-2; D remains unclear. The CDR3 sequence is 14 residues long. From germline, CDR1 is LGHNA and CDR2 YSLEER. The V end was cut by 0 bases, the J end by 6 bases, with 11 bases between. The CDR3: CASSQDHSYDGYTF. The CDR3 DNA reads as TGCGCCAGCAGCCAAGACCACAGTTACGATGGCTACACCTTC.

The chain has TRBV30 and TRBJ1-4; the match to TRBD1 covers 11 bases. V shed 3 bases and J 2 bases; nucleotides not matched to a gene: 11. CDR3 length: 18 amino acids. The germline CDR1 and CDR2 sequences are GTSNPN and SVGIG (reference sequence). The CDR3: CAWSYSGTGGSTNEKLFF. In DNA form, the CDR3 reads TGTGCCTGGAGCTATTCCGGGACAGGGGGTTCGACTAATGAAAAACTGTTTTTT. Full variable domain (rest looked up from reference TRBV30 and TRBJ1-4): SQTIHQWPATLVQPVGSPLSLECTVEGTSNPNLYWYRQAAGRGLQLLFYSVGIGQISSEVPQNLSASRPQDRQFILSSKKLLLSDSGFYLCAWSYSGTGGSTNEKLFFGSGTQLSVL.

This clone occurred once. The V and J genes are TRBV10-3 and TRBJ1-5, with 8 bases fitting TRBD1. V was clipped by 6 bases and J by 2 bases; unmatched bases: 3. The CDR3 loop spans 14 amino acids. Germline V gene lookup returns CDR1 ENHRY and CDR2 SYGVKD. The CDR3 loop is CAIRTGAGNQPQHF. DNA of the CDR3: TGTGCCATCAGGACAGGGGCCGGCAATCAGCCCCAGCATTTT.

This chain uses TRBV7-3 with TRBJ2-6; TRBD1 matches 7 bases. This CDR3 contains 15 residues. CDR1 and CDR2 from the germline V gene are SGHTA and FQGTGA. V dropped 4 bases and J dropped 0; count of bases not matched to a gene: 0. The CDR3 loop is CASSYRGSGANVLTF. CDR3 nucleotides: TGTGCCAGCAGCTACAGGGGCTCTGGGGCCAACGTCCTGACTTTC.

The chain combines TRBV28 with TRBJ1-1; 10 bases agree with TRBD1. Germline-derived CDR1 and CDR2 are MDHEN and SYDVKM. The CDR3 consists of 18 residues. Losses at the gene ends were 4 bases for V and 3 bases for J; bases not matched to a gene: 14. CDR3 sequence: CASSSLKGQGMLYTEAFF. In DNA form, the CDR3 reads TGTGCCAGCAGTTCCCTAAAGGGACAGGGGATGCTGTACACTGAAGCTTTCTTT.

The chain links TRBV19 to TRBJ1-1; D uncertain. CDR3 length equals 14 residues. V was pared by 6 bases and J by 1 base, with 12 bases between. The germline V gene encodes CDR1 LNHDA and CDR2 SQIVND (reference sequence). The CDR3 protein is CASRGGRQNTEAFF. The CDR3, as DNA: TGTGCCAGTAGGGGCGGGCGGCAGAACACTGAAGCTTTCTTT.

The chain joins TRBV7-8 to TRBJ2-2; 7 positions match TRBD1. In germline, CDR1 is SGHVS, CDR2 FQNEAQ. CDR3 length: 14 amino acids. The V and J ends lost 4 bases and 7 bases, in that order; junction bases with no gene match: 6. In DNA, the CDR3 is TGTGCCAGCAGCTCGCCGAGGGGGCACGGGGAGCTGTTTTTT. Translating it yields CASSSPRGHGELFF. Variable domain in full (rest from reference TRBV7-8 and TRBJ2-2): GAGVSQSPRYKVAKRGQDVALRCDPISGHVSLFWYQQALGQGPEFLTYFQNEAQLDKSGLPSDRFFAERPEGSVSTLKIQRTQQEDSAVYLCASSSPRGHGELFFGEGSRLTVL.

J is TRBJ2-3 and V is TRBV5-1, with D maybe TRBD1 (5 bases). The ends were cut back, 2 bases at V and 0 bases at J, with 10 bases in the middle. The germline V gene has CDR1 SGHRS and CDR2 YFSETQ. The CDR3 is made up of 15 amino acids. The CDR3: CASSFDSPSTDTQYF. In nucleotides, the CDR3 is TGCGCCAGCAGCTTTGACAGTCCCAGCACAGATACGCAGTATTTT.

The table lists this clone with a count of one. The chain uses TRBV7-2 and TRBJ1-6, with D tentatively TRBD1 (6 bases). The CDR3 loop spans 15 amino acids. Deletions cut 2 bases from V and 6 bases from J, with 11 bases between. Looked up from germline, CDR1 is SGHTA and CDR2 is FQGNSA. The chain's CDR3 is CASSLSTGFNSPLHF. CDR3 bases: TGTGCCAGCAGCTTAAGTACAGGGTTTAATTCACCCCTCCACTTT.

This sequence joins TRBV6-5 and TRBJ2-2, with D possibly matching TRBD1 (6 bases). V dropped 1 base and J dropped 2 bases, with 11 bases sitting between them. CDR1 and CDR2 from the germline V gene are MNHEY and SVGAGI. There are 16 residues in the CDR3. The CDR3 sequence is CASSYFGRGNTGELFF. CDR3 DNA: TGTGCCAGCAGTTACTTTGGCAGGGGAAACACCGGGGAGCTGTTTTTT.

This chain uses TRBV19 with TRBJ1-5; D unresolved. Trimming removed 5 bases from V and 7 bases from J, with 12 bases in between. Germline V gene lookup returns CDR1 LNHDA and CDR2 SQIVND (reference sequence). This CDR3 has 13 residues. The CDR3 is CASSAGIRQPQHF. The CDR3, as DNA: TGTGCCAGTAGTGCCGGGATTCGGCAGCCCCAGCATTTT.

The rearrangement joins TRBV7-8 to TRBJ1-1; a possible D gene is TRBD1 (6 bases). Germline V gene data show CDR1 as SGHVS and CDR2 as FQNEAQ. This CDR3 region has 15 residues. V was clipped by 4 bases and J by 3 bases, with 15 bases between them. The DNA for the CDR3 is TGTGCCAGCAGCTCAGGACAGCCTGGGGACACTGAAGCTTTCTTT. This sequence encodes CASSSGQPGDTEAFF. Full variable domain (remainder filled in from reference TRBV7-8 and TRBJ1-1): GAGVSQSPRYKVAKRGQDVALRCDPISGHVSLFWYQQALGQGPEFLTYFQNEAQLDKSGLPSDRFFAERPEGSVSTLKIQRTQQEDSAVYLCASSSGQPGDTEAFFGQGTRLTVV.

The chain employs TRBV7-3 and TRBJ1-4, with D hard to call. V lost 3 bases, J lost 8 bases, and 10 bases lay in between. CDR3 length: 13 amino acids. Germline CDR1 reads SGHTA; CDR2 reads FQGTGA. CDR3 nucleotides: TGTGCCAGCAGCTTTAAGGCAGGCGAAAAACTGTTTTTT. It is translated as CASSFKAGEKLFF.

V is TRBV4-2 and J is TRBJ2-1; 7 positions match TRBD1. The CDR3 runs to 18 residues. The germline CDR1 and CDR2 sequences are LGHNA and YNFKEQ. V lost 4 bases, J lost 0 bases, and 12 bases stayed unmatched. DNA for the CDR3: TGTGCCAGCAGCCCGAAGGATGACAGGGTCCTCTCCTACAATGAGCAGTTCTTC. Residues: CASSPKDDRVLSYNEQFF.

The chain combines TRBV28 with TRBJ2-5, with D perhaps matching TRBD1 (6 bases). The CDR3 sequence is 14 residues long. Germline values: CDR1 MDHEN, CDR2 SYDVKM. V lost 5 bases to trimming and J lost 1 base, with 11 bases between them. Here the CDR3 reads CASSPTGIQETQYF. As DNA, the CDR3 is TGTGCCAGCAGTCCCACAGGGATCCAAGAGACCCAGTACTTC.